The 2 T cell receptor beta chains reported below all come from one sample, sequenced in a study of blood T cell repertoires in COVID-19. The assay was immunoSEQ multiplex PCR, and TCRdb's table has in-frame clones only and misses some. This repertoire shows hundreds of thousands of clones, roughly 88% found once; its top ten account for 0.95% to 1.5%. Sample: PBMCs or T cells enriched from blood (not recorded which). The receptors stem from a woman aged 40 to 50 with acute COVID-19.

The chain recombines TRBV10-3 with TRBJ1-6; 9 nucleotides align to TRBD1. Germline V lookup: CDR1 ENHRY, CDR2 SYGVKD. V gave up 4 bases and J gave up 7 bases; unmatched junction bases: 2. This CDR3 has 14 amino acids. The CDR3 spells CAISVDRGNSPLHF. CDR3 DNA sequence: TGTGCCATCAGTGTCGACAGGGGGAATTCACCCCTCCACTTT.

V usage is TRBV18 and J usage is TRBJ1-4; D not resolved. The length of the CDR3 is 15 residues. Germline-derived CDR1 and CDR2 are KGHSH and LQKENI. Trimming stripped 1 base from V and 5 bases from J, with 11 bases between. Written as DNA, the CDR3 is TGTGCCAGCTCACCACGAGAGGCCGTGAATGAAAAACTGTTTTTT. Encoded protein: CASSPREAVNEKLFF.